This entry features one TCR beta chain sequence. Donors, without exception, were Caucasian adults residing in Nashville, Tennessee. The data were taken from a study of shared clonotypes between healthy human individuals. Turning to the study itself: Researchers assigned three CD4 naive, three CD4 memory, two CD8 naive and one CD8 memory plate to each donor.

The repertoire was sequenced with immunoSEQ multiplex PCR; TCRdb's copy has only in-frame clones and lacks some. The sample yields fewer than 2.5 million clones, approximately 93% seen once. CDR1 KGHSH and CDR2 LQKENI come from the germline V gene. The CDR3 is 18 residues long. After removal of 3 bases from V and 4 bases from J, the junction contained 14 bases not matched to a gene. The rearrangement links TRBV18 to TRBJ2-3; TRBD2 aligns across 9 bases. Source material: naive CD4+ T cells from PBMCs. As for subset: CD45RA+ positively selected. The sequence was collected from a man aged 18-30 years in good health. Some clones in this sample may be carry-over from other donors' samples. DNA of the CDR3: TGTGCCAGCTCACCTCTCGCGGGTCGAGCGGGAGGCGCAGATACGCAGTATTTT. Translated: CASSPLAGRAGGADTQYF. The variable domain in full, completed from reference TRBV18 and TRBJ2-3, reads NAGVMQNPRHLVRRRGQEARLRCSPMKGHSHVYWYRQLPEEGLKFMVYLQKENIIDESGMPKERFSAEFPKEGPSILRIQQVVRGDSAAYFCASSPLAGRAGGADTQYFGPGTRLTVL.